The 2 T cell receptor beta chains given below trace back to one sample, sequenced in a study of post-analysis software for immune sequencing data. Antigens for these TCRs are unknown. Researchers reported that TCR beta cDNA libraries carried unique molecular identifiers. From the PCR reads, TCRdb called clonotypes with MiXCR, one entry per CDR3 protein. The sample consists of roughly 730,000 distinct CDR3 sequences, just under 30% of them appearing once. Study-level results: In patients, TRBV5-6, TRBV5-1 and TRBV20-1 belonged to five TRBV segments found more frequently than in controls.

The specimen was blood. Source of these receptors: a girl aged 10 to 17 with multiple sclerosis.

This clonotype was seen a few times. The CDR3 DNA is TGCAGTGCCGAGGCGTGGGAGGATTCTGTCACAGATACGCAGTATTTT. Amino acid sequence: CSAEAWEDSVTDTQYF. This rearrangement joins TRBV20-1 to TRBJ2-3; the D gene is possibly TRBD2 (6 bases). Germline V CDR1 and CDR2: DFQATT, SNEGSKA (reference sequence). V was shortened by 6 bases and J by 2 bases, with 21 bases between the two germline ends. The CDR3 extends over 16 amino acids.

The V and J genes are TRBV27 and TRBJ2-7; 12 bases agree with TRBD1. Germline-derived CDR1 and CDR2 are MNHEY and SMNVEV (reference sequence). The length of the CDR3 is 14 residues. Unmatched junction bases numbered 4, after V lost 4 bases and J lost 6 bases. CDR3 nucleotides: TGTGCCAGCAGTTCTGGGACAGGGGGCGTCGAGCAGTACTTC. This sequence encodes CASSSGTGGVEQYF.